These 6 T cell receptor beta chains were sequenced from one sample in a study of blood T cell repertoires in COVID-19. Here immunoSEQ multiplex PCR was the method, and the copy in TCRdb shows in-frame clones only, minus some. The sample carries 92,000 or so clones, 72% recorded once. Specimen: peripheral blood. The receptor source for this set is a woman of 80 years or more with acute or convalescent COVID-19.

This chain connects TRBV12-3 or TRBV12-4 to TRBJ1-2; D may be TRBD1 (5 bases). V lost 5 bases and J lost 6, with 10 bases in between. This CDR3 spans 12 amino acids. CDR3 DNA sequence: TGTGCCAGCAGTCAGGACACCAATGGCTACACCTTC. Its translation is CASSQDTNGYTF.

This sequence joins TRBV6-5 and TRBJ2-6, with D possibly being TRBD1 (6 bases). This CDR3 has 14 residues. Germline V gives CDR1 MNHEY, CDR2 SVGAGI. The V end lost 6 bases, the J end lost 3 bases, and 9 bases lay between the germline ends. The CDR3 sequence: CASRTGRGANVLTF. DNA for the CDR3: TGTGCCAGCAGGACAGGTCGTGGGGCCAACGTCCTGACTTTC.

V is TRBV7-2 and J is TRBJ2-5; 7 nucleotides line up with TRBD2. V was clipped by 4 bases and J by 4 bases; unmatched bases: 6. Germline lookup yields CDR1 SGHTA and CDR2 FQGNSA. This CDR3 spans 14 amino acids. The CDR3 sequence is CASSSAGVRETQYF. DNA for the CDR3: TGTGCCAGCAGCTCTGCGGGGGTTCGAGAGACCCAGTACTTC.

CDR3 nucleotides: TGCGCCAGCAGCCAAACTCCCGGGACTAGCTCCTACAATGAGCAGTTCTTC. It translates to CASSQTPGTSSYNEQFF. The V call is TRBV4-3, the J call TRBJ2-1; TRBD2 agrees at 8 bases. The CDR3 is 17 amino acids. Germline CDR1 and CDR2: LGHNA and YSLEER. Unmatched junction bases numbered 6, after V lost 2 bases and J lost 0 bases.

This chain connects TRBV3-1 (or the pseudogene TRBV3-2) to TRBJ1-2, with D hard to call. The germline V and J ends were trimmed by 0 bases and 4 bases, with 12 bases remaining between them. The CDR3 totals 15 residues. CDR1 LGHDT and CDR2 YNNKEL come from the germline V gene (reference sequence). The CDR3 protein is CASSQDPSSPYGYTF. The CDR3 nucleotides read TGTGCCAGCAGCCAAGATCCTAGCAGCCCCTATGGCTACACCTTC.

This clone was counted only a few times. This chain links TRBV2 with TRBJ1-2; D gene unclear. This CDR3 has 13 amino acids. Trimming removed 6 bases from V and 3 bases from J, with 11 bases in between. Germline V gene lookup returns CDR1 SNHLY and CDR2 FYNNEI. CDR3 amino acids: CASSLTRDYGYTF. The CDR3 nucleotides read TGTGCCAGCAGCCTTACACGGGACTATGGCTACACCTTC. The full variable domain, in which reference TRBV2 and TRBJ1-2 provide the parts outside the CDR3, is EPEVTQTPSHQVTQMGQEVILRCVPISNHLYFYWYRQILGQKVEFLVSFYNNEISEKSEIFDDQFSVERPDGSNFTLKIRSTKLEDSAMYFCASSLTRDYGYTFGSGTRLTVV.